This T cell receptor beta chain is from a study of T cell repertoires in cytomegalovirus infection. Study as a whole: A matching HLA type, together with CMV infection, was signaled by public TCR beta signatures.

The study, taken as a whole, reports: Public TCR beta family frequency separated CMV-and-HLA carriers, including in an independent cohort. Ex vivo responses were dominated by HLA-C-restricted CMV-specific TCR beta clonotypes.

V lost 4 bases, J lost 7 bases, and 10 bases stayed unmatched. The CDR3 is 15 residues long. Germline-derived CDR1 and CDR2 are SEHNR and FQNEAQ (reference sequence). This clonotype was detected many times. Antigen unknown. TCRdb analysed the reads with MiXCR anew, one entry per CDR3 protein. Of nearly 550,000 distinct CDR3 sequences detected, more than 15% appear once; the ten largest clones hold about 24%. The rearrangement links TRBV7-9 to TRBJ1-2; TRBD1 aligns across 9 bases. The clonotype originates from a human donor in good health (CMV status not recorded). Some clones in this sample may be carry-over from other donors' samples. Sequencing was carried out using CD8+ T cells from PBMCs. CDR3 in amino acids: CASSSPDRGLGGYTF. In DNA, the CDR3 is TGTGCCAGCAGCTCCCCGGACAGGGGTTTGGGTGGCTACACCTTC.